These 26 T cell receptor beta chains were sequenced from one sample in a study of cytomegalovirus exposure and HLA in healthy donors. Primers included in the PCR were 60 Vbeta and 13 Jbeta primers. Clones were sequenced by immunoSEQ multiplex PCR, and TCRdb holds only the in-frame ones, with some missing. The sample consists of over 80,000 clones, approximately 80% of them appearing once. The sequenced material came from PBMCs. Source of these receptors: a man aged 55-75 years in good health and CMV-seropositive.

CDR3 DNA: TGTGCCTGGAGTGACGGGAGCTATAGCAATCAGCCCCAGCATTTT. Translating gives CAWSDGSYSNQPQHF. The rearrangement joins TRBV30 to TRBJ1-5; no clear D. Between the trimmed V and J ends, which lost 1 base and 0 bases, there was a span of 10 bases. In germline, CDR1 is GTSNPN, CDR2 SVGIG (reference sequence). The CDR3 is 15 amino acids.

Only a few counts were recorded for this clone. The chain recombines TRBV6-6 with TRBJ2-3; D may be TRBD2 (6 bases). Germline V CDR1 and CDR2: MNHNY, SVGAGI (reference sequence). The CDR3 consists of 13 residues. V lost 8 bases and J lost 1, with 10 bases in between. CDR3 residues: CASDRRGTDTQYF. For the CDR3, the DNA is TGTGCCAGCGATCGGAGGGGCACAGATACGCAGTATTTT.

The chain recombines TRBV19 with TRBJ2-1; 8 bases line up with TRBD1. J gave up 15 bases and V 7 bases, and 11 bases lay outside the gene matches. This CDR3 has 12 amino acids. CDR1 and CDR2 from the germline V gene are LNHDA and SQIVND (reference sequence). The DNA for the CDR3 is TGTGCCAGTACCCTTCGGACAGGGTCCCTGTTCTTC. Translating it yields CASTLRTGSLFF.

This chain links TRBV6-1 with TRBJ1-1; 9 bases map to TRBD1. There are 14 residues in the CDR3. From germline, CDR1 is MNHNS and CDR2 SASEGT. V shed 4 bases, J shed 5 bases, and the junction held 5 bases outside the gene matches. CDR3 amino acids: CASSVNRGRTEAFF. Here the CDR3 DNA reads TGTGCCAGCAGTGTGAACAGGGGGCGGACTGAAGCTTTCTTT.

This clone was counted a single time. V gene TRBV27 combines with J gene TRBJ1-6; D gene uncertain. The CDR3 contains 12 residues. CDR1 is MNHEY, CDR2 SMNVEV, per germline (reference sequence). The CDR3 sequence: CATLSPGSPLHF. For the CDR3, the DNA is TGTGCGACCTTATCCCCGGGTTCACCCCTCCACTTT.

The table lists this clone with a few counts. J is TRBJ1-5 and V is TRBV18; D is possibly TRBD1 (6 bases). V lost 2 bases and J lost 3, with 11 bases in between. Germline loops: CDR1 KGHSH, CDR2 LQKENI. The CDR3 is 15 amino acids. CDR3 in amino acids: CASSPYQGHNQPQHF. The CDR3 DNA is TGTGCCAGCTCACCATATCAGGGACACAATCAGCCCCAGCATTTT.

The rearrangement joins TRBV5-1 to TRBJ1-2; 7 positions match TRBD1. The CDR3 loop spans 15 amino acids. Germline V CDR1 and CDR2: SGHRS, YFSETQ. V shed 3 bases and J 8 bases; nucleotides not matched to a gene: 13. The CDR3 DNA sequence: TGCGCCAGCAGCTCGGGACAGCCTACACCGTGGGGCTACACCTTC. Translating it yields CASSSGQPTPWGYTF.

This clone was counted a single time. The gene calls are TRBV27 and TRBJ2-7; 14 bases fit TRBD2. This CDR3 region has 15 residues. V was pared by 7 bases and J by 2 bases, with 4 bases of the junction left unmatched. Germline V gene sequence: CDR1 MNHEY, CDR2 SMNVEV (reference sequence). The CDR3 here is CASTGTSGGPYEQYF. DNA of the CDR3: TGTGCCAGCACCGGGACTAGCGGGGGACCCTACGAGCAGTACTTC.

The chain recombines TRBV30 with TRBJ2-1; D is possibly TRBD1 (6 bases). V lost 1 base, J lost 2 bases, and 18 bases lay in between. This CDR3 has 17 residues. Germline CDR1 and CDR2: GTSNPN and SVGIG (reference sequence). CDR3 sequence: CAWSARATGLAYNEQFF. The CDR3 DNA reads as TGTGCCTGGAGTGCTAGGGCAACAGGGTTGGCCTACAATGAGCAGTTCTTC.

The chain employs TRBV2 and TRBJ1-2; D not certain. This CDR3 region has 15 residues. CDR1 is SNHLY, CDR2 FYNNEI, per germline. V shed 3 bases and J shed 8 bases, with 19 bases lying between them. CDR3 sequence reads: CASSEGPSGYSGYTF. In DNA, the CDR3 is TGTGCCAGCAGTGAGGGTCCATCAGGCTACAGCGGCTACACCTTC. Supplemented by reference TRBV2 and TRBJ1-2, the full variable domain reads EPEVTQTPSHQVTQMGQEVILRCVPISNHLYFYWYRQILGQKVEFLVSFYNNEISEKSEIFDDQFSVERPDGSNFTLKIRSTKLEDSAMYFCASSEGPSGYSGYTFGSGTRLTVV.

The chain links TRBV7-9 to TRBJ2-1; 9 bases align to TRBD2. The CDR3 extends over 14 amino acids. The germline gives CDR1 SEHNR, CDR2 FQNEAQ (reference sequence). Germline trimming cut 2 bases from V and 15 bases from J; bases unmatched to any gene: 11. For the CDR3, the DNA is TGTGCCAGCAGCTTATCAAGCGGGGGGTCCCCGGGGTTCTTC. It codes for CASSLSSGGSPGFF.

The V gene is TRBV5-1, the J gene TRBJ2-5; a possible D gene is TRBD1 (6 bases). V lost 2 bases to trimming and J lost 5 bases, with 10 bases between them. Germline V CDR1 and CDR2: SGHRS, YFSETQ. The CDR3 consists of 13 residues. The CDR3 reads CASSLQGSETQYF. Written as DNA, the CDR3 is TGCGCCAGCAGCTTACAGGGCTCGGAGACCCAGTACTTC. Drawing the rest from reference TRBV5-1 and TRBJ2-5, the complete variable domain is KAGVTQTPRYLIKTRGQQVTLSCSPISGHRSVSWYQQTPGQGLQFLFEYFSETQRNKGNFPGRFSGRQFSNSRSEMNVSTLELGDSALYLCASSLQGSETQYFGPGTRLLVL.

DNA for the CDR3: TGTGCCAGTAGTGTCGGGGGTCTAGCCAAAAACATTCAGTACTTC. Protein product: CASSVGGLAKNIQYF. The gene calls are TRBV19 and TRBJ2-4; tentative D call: TRBD2 (6 bases). There are 15 residues in the CDR3. Trimming removed 5 bases at V and 0 bases at J, with 11 bases between. Germline V lookup: CDR1 LNHDA, CDR2 SQIVND (reference sequence). The whole variable domain, filled in from reference TRBV19 and TRBJ2-4, reads DGGITQSPKYLFRKEGQNVTLSCEQNLNHDAMYWYRQDPGQGLRLIYYSQIVNDFQKGDIAEGYSVSREKKESFPLTVTSAQKNPTAFYLCASSVGGLAKNIQYFGAGTRLSVL.

CDR3 in DNA: TGTGCCAGTACACCTTCGGGGCTAGCGGGGCAGTTCTTC. Protein: CASTPSGLAGQFF. V and J are TRBV19 and TRBJ2-1; 8 bases line up with TRBD2. This CDR3 spans 13 amino acids. The germline CDR1 and CDR2 sequences are LNHDA and SQIVND (reference sequence). V lost 7 bases and J lost 12; bases outside the gene matches: 11.

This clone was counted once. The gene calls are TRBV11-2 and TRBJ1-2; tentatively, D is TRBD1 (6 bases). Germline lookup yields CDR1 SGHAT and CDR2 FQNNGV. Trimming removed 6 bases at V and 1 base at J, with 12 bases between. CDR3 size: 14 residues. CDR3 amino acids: CASSLDSFNYGYTF. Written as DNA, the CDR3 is TGTGCCAGCAGTTTGGACAGCTTTAACTATGGCTACACCTTC.

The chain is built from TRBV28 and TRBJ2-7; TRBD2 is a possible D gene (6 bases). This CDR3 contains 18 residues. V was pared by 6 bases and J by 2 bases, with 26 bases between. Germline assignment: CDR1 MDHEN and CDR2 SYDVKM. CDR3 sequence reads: CASRPGNWGREATYEQYF. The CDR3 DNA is TGTGCCAGCAGGCCCGGGAACTGGGGCAGGGAGGCTACCTACGAGCAGTACTTC.

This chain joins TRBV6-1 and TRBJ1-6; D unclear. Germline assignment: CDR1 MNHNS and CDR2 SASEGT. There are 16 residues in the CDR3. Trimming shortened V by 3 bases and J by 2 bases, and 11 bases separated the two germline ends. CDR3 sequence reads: CASSDRQATYNSPLHF. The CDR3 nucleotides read TGTGCCAGCAGTGACCGGCAGGCGACCTATAATTCACCCCTCCACTTT.

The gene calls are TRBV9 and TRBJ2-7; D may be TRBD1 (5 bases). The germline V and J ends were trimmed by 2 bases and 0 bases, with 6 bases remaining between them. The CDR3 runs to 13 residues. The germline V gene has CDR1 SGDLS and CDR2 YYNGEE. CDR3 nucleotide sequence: TGTGCCAGCAGCGTTGGGGCCTCCTACGAGCAGTACTTC. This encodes CASSVGASYEQYF.

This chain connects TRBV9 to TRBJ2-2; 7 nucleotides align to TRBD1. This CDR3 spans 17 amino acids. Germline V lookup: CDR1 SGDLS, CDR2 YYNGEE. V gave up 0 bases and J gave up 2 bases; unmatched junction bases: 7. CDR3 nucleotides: TGTGCCAGCAGCGTAGCGCCGGGACAGATAAACACCGGGGAGCTGTTTTTT. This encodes CASSVAPGQINTGELFF.

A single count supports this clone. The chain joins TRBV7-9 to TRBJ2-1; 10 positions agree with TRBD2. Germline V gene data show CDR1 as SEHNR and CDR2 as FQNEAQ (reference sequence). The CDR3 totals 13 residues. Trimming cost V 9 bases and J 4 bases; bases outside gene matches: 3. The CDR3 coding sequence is TGTGCCAGTAGCGGGGGGTTGTACAATGAGCAGTTCTTC. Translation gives CASSGGLYNEQFF.

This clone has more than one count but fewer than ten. DNA of the CDR3: TGTGCCAGTAGTATCTTCGTTAATCAGCCCCAGCATTTT. Its protein product is CASSIFVNQPQHF. The chain links TRBV19 to TRBJ1-5; no reliable D call. The CDR3 loop spans 13 amino acids. CDR1 LNHDA and CDR2 SQIVND come from the germline V gene (reference sequence). V was pared by 3 bases and J by 4 bases, with 7 bases between.

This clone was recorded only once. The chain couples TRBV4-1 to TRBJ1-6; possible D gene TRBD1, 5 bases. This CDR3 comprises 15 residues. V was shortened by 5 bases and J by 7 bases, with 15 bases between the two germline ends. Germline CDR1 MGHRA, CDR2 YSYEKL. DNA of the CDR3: TGCGCCAGCAGCGAGTTTCGGGCAGGGAATTCACCCCTCCACTTT. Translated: CASSEFRAGNSPLHF.

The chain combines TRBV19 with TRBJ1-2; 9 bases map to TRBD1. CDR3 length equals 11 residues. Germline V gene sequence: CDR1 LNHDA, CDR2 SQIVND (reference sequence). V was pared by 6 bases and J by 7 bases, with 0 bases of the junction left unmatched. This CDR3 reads CASRTGGGYTF. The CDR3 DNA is TGTGCCAGTAGGACAGGGGGTGGCTACACCTTC.

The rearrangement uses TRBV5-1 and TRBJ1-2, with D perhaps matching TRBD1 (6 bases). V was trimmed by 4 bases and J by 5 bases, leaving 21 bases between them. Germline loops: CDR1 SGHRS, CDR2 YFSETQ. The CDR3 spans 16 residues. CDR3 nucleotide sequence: TGCGCCAGCAGCCTAGGGACCCCGGGACAAGGTTATGGCTACACCTTC. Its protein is CASSLGTPGQGYGYTF.

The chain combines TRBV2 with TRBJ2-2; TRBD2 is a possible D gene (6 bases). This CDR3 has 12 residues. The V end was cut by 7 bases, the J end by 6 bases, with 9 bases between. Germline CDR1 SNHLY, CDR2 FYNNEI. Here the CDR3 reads CASTWGAGELFF. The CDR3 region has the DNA TGTGCCAGCACTTGGGGGGCCGGGGAGCTGTTTTTT.

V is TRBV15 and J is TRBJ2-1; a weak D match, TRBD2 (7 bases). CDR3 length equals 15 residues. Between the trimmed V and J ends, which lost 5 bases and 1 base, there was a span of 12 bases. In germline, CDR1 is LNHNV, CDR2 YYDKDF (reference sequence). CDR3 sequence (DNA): TGTGCCACCAGCGGTGGGGGGGCTTCCTACAATGAGCAGTTCTTC. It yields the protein CATSGGGASYNEQFF.